These 7 T cell receptor beta chains came from one sample sequenced in a study of cytomegalovirus exposure and HLA in healthy donors. Sequencing used immunoSEQ multiplex PCR; TCRdb keeps in-frame clones, though not all of them. The repertoire holds 250,000 to 300,000 clones, with roughly 90% as singletons. Material for sequencing was PBMCs. The origin of the receptors is a woman aged 18-35 years in good health and CMV-seronegative.

V usage is TRBV7-2 and J usage is TRBJ2-1, with a tentative D call TRBD1 (5 bases). The V end was cut by 1 base, the J end by 2 bases, with 9 bases between. The germline V gene has CDR1 SGHTA and CDR2 FQGNSA. This CDR3 region has 15 residues. CDR3 region: CASSLGWGPYNEQFF. The CDR3 DNA reads TGTGCCAGCAGCTTAGGGTGGGGCCCCTACAATGAGCAGTTCTTC.

The chain recombines TRBV7-8 with TRBJ1-1; D call uncertain. V lost 5 bases and J lost 8, with 12 bases in between. The CDR3 extends over 12 amino acids. Germline V gives CDR1 SGHVS, CDR2 FQNEAQ. The CDR3 DNA reads as TGTGCCAGCAGCCCATTCTTACGGGAAGCTTTCTTT. This codes for CASSPFLREAFF.

V is TRBV19 and J is TRBJ1-2; D is possibly TRBD1 (6 bases). The CDR3 has 16 residues. Germline values: CDR1 LNHDA, CDR2 SQIVND (reference sequence). The V end was cut by 4 bases, the J end by 0 bases, with 15 bases between. The CDR3: CASSTLPGGANYGYTF. The CDR3 DNA reads as TGTGCCAGTAGTACCCTCCCGGGGGGCGCTAACTATGGCTACACCTTC.

A note on this clone: At one boundary the junction diverges from the germline segment, which might be a read error. The V and J genes are TRBV7-7 and TRBJ2-1; 7 bases are shared with TRBD2. This CDR3 comprises 15 residues. The germline V gene has CDR1 SSHAT and CDR2 FNYEAQ (reference sequence). The CDR3 reads CASSLLSGAYNEQFF. In DNA form, the CDR3 reads TGTGCTAGCAGCTTATTGAGCGGGGCTTACAATGAGCAGTTCTTC.

The chain is built from TRBV27 and TRBJ2-5; 10 bases line up with TRBD1. The CDR3 runs to 14 residues. V shed 6 bases and J 7 bases; nucleotides not matched to a gene: 8. Germline assignment: CDR1 MNHEY and CDR2 SMNVEV (reference sequence). The CDR3 sequence: CASSRGGQGGTQYF. In DNA, the CDR3 is TGTGCCAGCAGCCGAGGAGGACAGGGGGGGACCCAGTACTTC.

The V and J genes are TRBV19 and TRBJ2-1; D not certain. Trimming left V 4 bases short and J 0 bases short, with 10 bases between. The CDR3 has 15 residues. The germline CDR1 and CDR2 sequences are LNHDA and SQIVND (reference sequence). CDR3 coding DNA: TGTGCCAGTAGTACCGGTCTTAGCTCCTACAATGAGCAGTTCTTC. Its protein is CASSTGLSSYNEQFF. Filled out from reference TRBV19 and TRBJ2-1, the complete variable domain reads DGGITQSPKYLFRKEGQNVTLSCEQNLNHDAMYWYRQDPGQGLRLIYYSQIVNDFQKGDIAEGYSVSREKKESFPLTVTSAQKNPTAFYLCASSTGLSSYNEQFFGPGTRLTVL.

This chain joins TRBV18 and TRBJ1-5; weak D call: TRBD1 (5 bases). Trimming removed 4 bases from V and 6 bases from J, with 16 bases in between. This CDR3 has 15 amino acids. Germline CDR1 and CDR2: KGHSH and LQKENI. CDR3 region: CASSLDGPQGQPQHF. The CDR3, as DNA: TGTGCCAGCTCACTCGACGGTCCCCAGGGTCAGCCCCAGCATTTT. Complete variable domain (other parts from reference TRBV18 and TRBJ1-5): NAGVMQNPRHLVRRRGQEARLRCSPMKGHSHVYWYRQLPEEGLKFMVYLQKENIIDESGMPKERFSAEFPKEGPSILRIQQVVRGDSAAYFCASSLDGPQGQPQHFGDGTRLSIL.